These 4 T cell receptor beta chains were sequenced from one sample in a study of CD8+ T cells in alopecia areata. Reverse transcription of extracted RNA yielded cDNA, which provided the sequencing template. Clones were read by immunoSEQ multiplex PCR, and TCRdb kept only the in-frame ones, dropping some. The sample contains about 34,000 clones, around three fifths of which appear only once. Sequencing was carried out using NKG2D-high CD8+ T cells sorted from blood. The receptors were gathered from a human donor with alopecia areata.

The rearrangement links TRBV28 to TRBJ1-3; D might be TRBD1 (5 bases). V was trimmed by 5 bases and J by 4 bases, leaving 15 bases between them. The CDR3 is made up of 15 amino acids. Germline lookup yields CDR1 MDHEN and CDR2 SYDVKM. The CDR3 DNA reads TGTGCCAGCAGTCCCGGGACGCCAGGAGGAAACACCATATATTTT. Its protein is CASSPGTPGGNTIYF. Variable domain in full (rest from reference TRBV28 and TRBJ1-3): DVKVTQSSRYLVKRTGEKVFLECVQDMDHENMFWYRQDPGLGLRLIYFSYDVKMKEKGDIPEGYSVSREKKERFSLILESASTNQTSMYLCASSPGTPGGNTIYFGEGSWLTVV.

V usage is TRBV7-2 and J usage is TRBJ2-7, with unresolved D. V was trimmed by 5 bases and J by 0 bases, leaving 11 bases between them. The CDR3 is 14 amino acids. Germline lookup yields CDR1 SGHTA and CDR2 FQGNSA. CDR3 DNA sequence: TGTGCCAGCAGCCCTGGGCCCAACTCCTACGAGCAGTACTTC. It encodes CASSPGPNSYEQYF.

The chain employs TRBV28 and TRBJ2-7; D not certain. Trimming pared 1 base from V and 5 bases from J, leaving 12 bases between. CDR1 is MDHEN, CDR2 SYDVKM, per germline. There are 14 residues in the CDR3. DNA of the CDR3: TGTGCCAGCAGTTTATCTTACGCAGGCAACGAGCAGTACTTC. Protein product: CASSLSYAGNEQYF.

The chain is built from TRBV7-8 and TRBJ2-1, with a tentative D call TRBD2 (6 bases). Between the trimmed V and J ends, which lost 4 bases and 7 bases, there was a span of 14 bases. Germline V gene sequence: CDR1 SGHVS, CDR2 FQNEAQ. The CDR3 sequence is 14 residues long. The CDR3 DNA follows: TGTGCCAGCAGCTATTCGGGGGTAGGGAATGAGCAGTTCTTC. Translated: CASSYSGVGNEQFF.